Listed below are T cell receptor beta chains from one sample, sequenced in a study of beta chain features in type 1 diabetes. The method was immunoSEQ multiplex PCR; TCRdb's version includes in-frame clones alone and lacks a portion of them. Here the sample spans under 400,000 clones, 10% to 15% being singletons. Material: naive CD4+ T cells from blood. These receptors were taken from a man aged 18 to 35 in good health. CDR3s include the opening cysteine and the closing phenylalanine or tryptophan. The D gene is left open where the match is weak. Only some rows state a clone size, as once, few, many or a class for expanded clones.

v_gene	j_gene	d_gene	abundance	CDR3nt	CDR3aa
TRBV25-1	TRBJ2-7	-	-	TGTGCCAGCAGTGAACGTGCGTACTCCTACGAGCAGTACTTC	CASSERAYSYEQYF
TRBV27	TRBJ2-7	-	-	TGTGCCACCCGACCCCTAGCGCTTCACGAGCAGTACTTC	CATRPLALHEQYF
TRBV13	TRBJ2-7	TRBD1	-	TGTGCCAGCAGCCCGACAGGGGGGTTCACCTACGAGCAGTACTTC	CASSPTGGFTYEQYF
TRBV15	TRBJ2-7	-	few	TGTGCCACCAGCAGACATGGGCGGGGCGAGCAGTACTTC	CATSRHGRGEQYF
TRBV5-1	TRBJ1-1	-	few	TGCGCCAGCAGCTTGCGGAGGGCAAGCGGGAACACTGAAGCTTTCTTT	CASSLRRASGNTEAFF
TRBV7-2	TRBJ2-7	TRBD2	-	TGTGCCAGCAGCTTAAGTAGCGGGAGGGGCTACGAGCAGTACTTC	CASSLSSGRGYEQYF
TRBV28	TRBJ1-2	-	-	TGTGTCACGGGGGTATCTAACTATGGCTACACCTTC	CVTGVSNYGYTF
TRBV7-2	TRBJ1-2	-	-	TGTGCCAGCAGCCCACAGACAGAGAACTATGGCTACACCTTC	CASSPQTENYGYTF
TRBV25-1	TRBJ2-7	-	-	TGTGCCAGCAGTCCATCCCCGGGACTGAGGTCCTACGAGCAGTACTTC	CASSPSPGLRSYEQYF
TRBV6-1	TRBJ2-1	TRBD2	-	TGTGCCAGCAGATTAGCGGGGTACAATGAGCAGTTCTTC	CASRLAGYNEQFF
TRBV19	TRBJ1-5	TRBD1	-	TGTGCCAGTACCGGGACAGGGGTTCAGCCCCAGCATTTT	CASTGTGVQPQHF
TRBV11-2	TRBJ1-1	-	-	TGTGCCAGCAGCCTCCGAGGGTTGGTGAACACTGAAGCTTTCTTT	CASSLRGLVNTEAFF
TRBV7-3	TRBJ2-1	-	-	TGTGCCAGCAGCTTAAACAGTAATGAGCAGTTCTTC	CASSLNSNEQFF
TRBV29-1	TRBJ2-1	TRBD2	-	TGCAGCGTTGTAAGGACTAGCGTATTCAATGAGCAGTTCTTC	CSVVRTSVFNEQFF
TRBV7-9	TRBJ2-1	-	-	TGTGCCAGCAGCTTGGATGCGGCAAATGAGCAGTTCTTC	CASSLDAANEQFF
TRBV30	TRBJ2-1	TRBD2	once	TGTGCCTGGAGTCCCGAGACTAGCGGGGGCTTCCGAGTCTTC	CAWSPETSGGFRVF
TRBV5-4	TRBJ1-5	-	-	TGTGCCAGCAGCTTGGCAGGGGATGAACAGCCCCAGCATTTT	CASSLAGDEQPQHF
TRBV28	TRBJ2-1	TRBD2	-	TGTGCCAGCAGCCCGGCACTAGCGCCCTCCTACAATGAGCAGTTCTTC	CASSPALAPSYNEQFF
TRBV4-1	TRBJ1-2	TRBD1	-	TGCGCCAGCAGCCAAACTACCCCGGGACAGGGTAACTATGGCTACACCTTC	CASSQTTPGQGNYGYTF
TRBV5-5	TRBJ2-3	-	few	TGTGCCAGCAGCTTGGACGGTTCTAGCACAGATACGCAGTATTTT	CASSLDGSSTDTQYF
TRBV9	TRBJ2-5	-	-	TGTGCCAGCAGCGTGGACAGTAGGGGAGAGACCCAGTACTTC	CASSVDSRGETQYF
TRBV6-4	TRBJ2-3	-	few	TGTGCCAGCAGTCTCGGACTGAGCACAGATACGCAGTATTTT	CASSLGLSTDTQYF
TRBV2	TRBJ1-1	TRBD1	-	TGTGCCAGCAGTAACACCGGGACAGTGAACACTGAAGCTTTCTTT	CASSNTGTVNTEAFF
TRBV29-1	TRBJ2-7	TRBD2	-	TGCAGCGTTGAATCCCCTTCTAGCGGGCAGTACTTC	CSVESPSSGQYF
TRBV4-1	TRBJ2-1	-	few	TGCGCCAGCAGCCAACCCGACGGAGGTCGACGGTTCTTC	CASSQPDGGRRFF
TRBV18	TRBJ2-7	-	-	TGTGCCAGCTCACCACCGGGAGGGGGGAATAACGAGCAGTACTTC	CASSPPGGGNNEQYF
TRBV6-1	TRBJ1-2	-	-	TGTGCCAGCACCCCCATCGGGGGGGTTCTCGGCTACACCTTC	CASTPIGGVLGYTF
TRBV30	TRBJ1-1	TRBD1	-	TGTGCCTGGGGGACAGGGAGAACTGAAGCTTTCTTT	CAWGTGRTEAFF
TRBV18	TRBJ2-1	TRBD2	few	TGTGCCAGCTCCCCGACAGCGGGGGCCTACAATGAGCAGTTCTTC	CASSPTAGAYNEQFF
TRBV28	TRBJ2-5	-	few	TGTGCCAGCAGTTTAGGACACTCCGGGGGGACCCAGTACTTC	CASSLGHSGGTQYF
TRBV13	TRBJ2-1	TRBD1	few	TGTGCCAGCAGCCCGATCCCCAGGGGGAATGAGCAGTTCTTC	CASSPIPRGNEQFF
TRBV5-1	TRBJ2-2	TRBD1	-	TGCGCCAGCAGCTCTGGGACAGGGCCCCCCGGGGAGCTGTTTTTT	CASSSGTGPPGELFF
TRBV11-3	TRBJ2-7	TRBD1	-	TGTGCCAGCAGCCCGCGACAGGGGGACACCTACGAGCAGTACTTC	CASSPRQGDTYEQYF
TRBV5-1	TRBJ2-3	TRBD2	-	TGCGCCAGCAGCTTGCGGGGGGGGCCGGATACGCAGTATTTT	CASSLRGGPDTQYF
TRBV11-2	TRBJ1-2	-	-	TGTGCCAGCAGCTCCCGGACAGAGGACTATGGCTACACCTTC	CASSSRTEDYGYTF
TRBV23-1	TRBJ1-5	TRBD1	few	TGCGCCAGCAGTCAAATCCTGGGACAGGGGATAATTCAGCCCCAGCATTTT	CASSQILGQGIIQPQHF
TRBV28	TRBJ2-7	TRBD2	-	TGTGCCAGCAATGTAGCCGGGGGGTCTTACGAGCAGTACTTC	CASNVAGGSYEQYF
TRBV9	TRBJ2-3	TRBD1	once	TGTGCCAGCAGCGTAATGGGGGACAGGGGTTCAGATACGCAGTATTTT	CASSVMGDRGSDTQYF
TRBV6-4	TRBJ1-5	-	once	TGTGCCAGCAGTGACGAGGCAGGGGACCAGCCCCAGCATTTT	CASSDEAGDQPQHF
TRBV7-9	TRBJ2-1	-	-	TGTGCCAGCAGCTTCAATGGTCGGGGCAATGAGCAGTTCTTC	CASSFNGRGNEQFF
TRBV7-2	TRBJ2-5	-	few	TGTGCCAGCAGCTTAATTTCAGGGTACTATCAAGAGACCCAGTACTTC	CASSLISGYYQETQYF
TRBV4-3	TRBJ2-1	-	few	TGCGCCAGCAGCCAATCTCCCCAGGGGTTTGCCTACAATGAGCAGTTCTTC	CASSQSPQGFAYNEQFF
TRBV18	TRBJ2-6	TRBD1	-	TGTGCCAGCTCACTTACCGGGACAGCTGGCTCTGGGGCCAACGTCCTGACTTTC	CASSLTGTAGSGANVLTF
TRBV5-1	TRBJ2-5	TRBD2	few	TGCGCCAGCAGCTTCACTAGCGGGGGGAGAGAGACCCAGTACTTC	CASSFTSGGRETQYF
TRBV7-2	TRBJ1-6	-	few	TGTGCCAGCAGCTTAGTCGTACAGGGTAGTTCCTATAATTCACCCCTCCACTTT	CASSLVVQGSSYNSPLHF
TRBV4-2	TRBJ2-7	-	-	TGTGCCAGCAGCCAAGAAAACTTCTACGAGCAGTACTTC	CASSQENFYEQYF
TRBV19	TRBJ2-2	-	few	TGTGCCAGTAGTATAAAGGGGACCGGGGAGCTGTTTTTT	CASSIKGTGELFF
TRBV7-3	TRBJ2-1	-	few	TGTGCCAGCAGCTCGACTCCCTACAATGAGCAGTTCTTC	CASSSTPYNEQFF
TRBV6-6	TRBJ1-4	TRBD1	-	TGTGCCAGCAGGGCAACAGGGGGCAGTGAAAAACTGTTTTTT	CASRATGGSEKLFF